This T cell receptor (beta chain) was sequenced for a study of blood T cell repertoires in COVID-19. As for the study in general: Both acute and convalescent COVID-19 samples were obtained from the United States, Italy and Spain.

In germline, CDR1 is LGHNA, CDR2 YNFKEQ. V was shortened by 0 bases and J by 4 bases, with 10 bases between the two germline ends. The CDR3 has 15 amino acids. Some clones are missing from TCRdb's copy, which holds only in-frame ones; the method was immunoSEQ multiplex PCR. The data show about 210,000 clones, more than 70% seen once. The clonotype originates from a woman aged 45-60 years with acute or convalescent COVID-19. Sequencing used peripheral blood. This chain joins TRBV4-2 and TRBJ2-1, with a possible D match to TRBD2 (6 bases). CDR3 loop: CASSQETSTYNEQFF. The CDR3 coding sequence is TGTGCCAGCAGCCAAGAAACTAGCACTTACAATGAGCAGTTCTTC.